This TCR beta chain was documented in a study of T-cell memory formation after mild COVID-19. In the case of this clonotype: Its target is not known.

MiXCR, applied by TCRdb to the 5' RACE reads, yields one record per CDR3 protein. This sample carries hundreds of thousands of distinct CDR3 sequences, approximately 14% of them seen once, and the ten largest clones take roughly 20%. Regarding the study as a whole: Clones that shrank (day 15 to 85) were balanced CD4/CD8, whereas later expanders leaned CD4+.

The sample was PBMCs or a T cell subset sorted from them (not recorded which). The clonotype comes from a man younger than 35 who had mild COVID-19 (a few samples of this study predate the infection). Cell type and time point are not known.

CDR3 region: CSVGGTVTDTQYF. CDR3 in DNA: TGCAGCGTTGGAGGGACAGTCACAGATACGCAGTATTTT. The chain carries TRBV29-1 and TRBJ2-3; 7 bases are shared with TRBD1. The CDR3 runs 13 residues. Germline CDR1 SQVTM, CDR2 ANQGSEA. The V and J ends lost 4 bases and 2 bases, in that order; junction bases with no gene match: 3.